The 3 T cell receptor beta chains given below trace back to one sample, sequenced in a study of shared clonotypes between healthy human individuals. This table comes from immunoSEQ multiplex PCR, and its TCRdb copy is limited to in-frame clones, with some not included. The sample yields over a million clones, around 98.5% seen once. Specimen: naive CD4+ T cells sorted from blood. The subset was: CD45RA+ positively selected. The receptor set was obtained from a man aged 25-40 years in good health.

The chain uses TRBV2 and TRBJ2-5; D call uncertain. The germline V and J ends were trimmed by 7 bases and 2 bases, with 14 bases remaining between them. CDR1 and CDR2 (germline): SNHLY, FYNNEI. CDR3 length: 14 residues. The CDR3 spells CASKGVQSQETQYF. CDR3 DNA: TGTGCCAGCAAGGGCGTCCAGAGTCAAGAGACCCAGTACTTC.

The chain combines TRBV10-3 with TRBJ1-3; TRBD1 is a possible D gene (6 bases). The V gene's germline CDR1 is ENHRY and CDR2 SYGVKD. V lost 3 bases, J lost 0 bases, and 9 bases lay in between. CDR3 length: 15 amino acids. The CDR3 region has the DNA TGTGCCATCAGTGACTGGGGGCTCTCTGGAAACACCATATATTTT. It translates to CAISDWGLSGNTIYF.

The rearrangement uses TRBV28 and TRBJ1-2; D perhaps matches TRBD1 (5 bases). The V end was cut by 2 bases, the J end by 8 bases, with 9 bases between. The CDR3 totals 12 residues. Germline V lookup: CDR1 MDHEN, CDR2 SYDVKM. The DNA for the CDR3 is TGTGCCAGCAGTTTAGGGACGCGAGGCTACACCTTC. Its protein is CASSLGTRGYTF.